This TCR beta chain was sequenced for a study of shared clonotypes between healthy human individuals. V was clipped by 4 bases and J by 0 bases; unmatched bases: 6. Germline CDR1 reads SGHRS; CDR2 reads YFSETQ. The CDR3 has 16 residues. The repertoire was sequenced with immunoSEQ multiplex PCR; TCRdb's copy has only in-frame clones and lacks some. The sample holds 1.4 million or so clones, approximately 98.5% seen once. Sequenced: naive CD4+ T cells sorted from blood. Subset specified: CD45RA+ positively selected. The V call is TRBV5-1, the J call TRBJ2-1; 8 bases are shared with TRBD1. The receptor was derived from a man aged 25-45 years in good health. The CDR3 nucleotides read TGCGCCAGCAGCCCAACAGGGGGAGTCTCCTACAATGAGCAGTTCTTC. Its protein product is CASSPTGGVSYNEQFF. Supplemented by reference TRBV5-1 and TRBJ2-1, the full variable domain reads KAGVTQTPRYLIKTRGQQVTLSCSPISGHRSVSWYQQTPGQGLQFLFEYFSETQRNKGNFPGRFSGRQFSNSRSEMNVSTLELGDSALYLCASSPTGGVSYNEQFFGPGTRLTVL.